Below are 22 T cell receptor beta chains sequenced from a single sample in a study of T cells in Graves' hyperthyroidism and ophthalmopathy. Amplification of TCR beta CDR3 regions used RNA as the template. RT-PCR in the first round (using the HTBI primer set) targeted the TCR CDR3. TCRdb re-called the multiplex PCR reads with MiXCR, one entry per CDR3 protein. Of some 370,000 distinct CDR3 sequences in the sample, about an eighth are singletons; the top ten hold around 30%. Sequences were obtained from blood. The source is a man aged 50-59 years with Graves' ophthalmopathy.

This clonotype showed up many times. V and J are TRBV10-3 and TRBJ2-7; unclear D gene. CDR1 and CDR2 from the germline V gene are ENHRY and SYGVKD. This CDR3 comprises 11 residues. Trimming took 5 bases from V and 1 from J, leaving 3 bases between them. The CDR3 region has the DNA TGTGCCATCAGTTCTTCCTACGAGCAGTACTTC. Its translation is CAISSSYEQYF.

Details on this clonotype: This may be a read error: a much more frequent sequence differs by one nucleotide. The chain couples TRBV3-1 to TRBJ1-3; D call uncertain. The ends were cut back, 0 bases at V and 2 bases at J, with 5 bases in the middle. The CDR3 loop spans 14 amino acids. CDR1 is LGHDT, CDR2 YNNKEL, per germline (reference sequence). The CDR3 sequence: CASSQDAPGNTIYF. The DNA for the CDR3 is TGTGCCAGCAGCCAAGACGCTCCTGGAAACACCATATATTTT.

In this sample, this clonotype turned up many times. The CDR3 coding sequence is TGTGCCAGCAGCTTAATGCTAACCGACAATGAGCAGTTCTTC. Its protein is CASSLMLTDNEQFF. J is TRBJ2-1 and V is TRBV7-2, with D unresolved. Germline V CDR1 and CDR2: SGHTA, FQGNSA. The V end was cut by 2 bases, the J end by 5 bases, with 10 bases between. The CDR3 has 14 residues.

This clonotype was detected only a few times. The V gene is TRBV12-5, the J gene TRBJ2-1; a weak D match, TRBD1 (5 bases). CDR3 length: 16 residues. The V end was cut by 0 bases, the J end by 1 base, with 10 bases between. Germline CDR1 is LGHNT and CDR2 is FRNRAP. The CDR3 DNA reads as TGTGCTAGTGGTTTGGTACTTTCAGGGTCCTACAATGAGCAGTTCTTC. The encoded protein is CASGLVLSGSYNEQFF.

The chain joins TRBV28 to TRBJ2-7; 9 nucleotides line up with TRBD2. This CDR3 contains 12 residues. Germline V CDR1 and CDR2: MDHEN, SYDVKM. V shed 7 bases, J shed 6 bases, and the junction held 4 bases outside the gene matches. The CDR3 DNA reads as TGTGCCAGCACTAGCGGGGTGACCGAGCAGTACTTC. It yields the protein CASTSGVTEQYF.

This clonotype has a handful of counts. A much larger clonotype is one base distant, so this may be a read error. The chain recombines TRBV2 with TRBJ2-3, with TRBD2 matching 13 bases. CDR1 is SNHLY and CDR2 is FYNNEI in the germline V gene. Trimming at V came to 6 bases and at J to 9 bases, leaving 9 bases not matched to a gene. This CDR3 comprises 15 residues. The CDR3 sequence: CASSHTSGRVLTQYF. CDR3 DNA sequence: TGTGCCAGCAGCCATACTAGCGGGAGGGTCCTGACGCAGTATTTT.

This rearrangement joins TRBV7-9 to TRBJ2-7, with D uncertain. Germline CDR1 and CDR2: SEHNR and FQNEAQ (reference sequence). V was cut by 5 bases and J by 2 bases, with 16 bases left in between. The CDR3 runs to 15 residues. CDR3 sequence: CASSNSFRSPYEQYF. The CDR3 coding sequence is TGTGCCAGCAGCAACTCCTTCCGGTCCCCCTACGAGCAGTACTTC. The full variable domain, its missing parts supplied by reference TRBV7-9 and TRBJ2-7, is DTGVSQNPRHKITKRGQNVTFRCDPISEHNRLYWYRQTLGQGPEFLTYFQNEAQLEKSRLLSDRFSAERPKGSFSTLEIQRTEQGDSAMYLCASSNSFRSPYEQYFGPGTRLTVT.

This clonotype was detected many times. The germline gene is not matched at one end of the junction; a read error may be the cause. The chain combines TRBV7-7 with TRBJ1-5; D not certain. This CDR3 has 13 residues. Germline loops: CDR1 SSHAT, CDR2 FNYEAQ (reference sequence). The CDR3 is CASSLAEDQPQHF. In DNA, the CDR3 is TGTGCTAGCAGCTTAGCGGAGGATCAGCCCCAGCATTTT.

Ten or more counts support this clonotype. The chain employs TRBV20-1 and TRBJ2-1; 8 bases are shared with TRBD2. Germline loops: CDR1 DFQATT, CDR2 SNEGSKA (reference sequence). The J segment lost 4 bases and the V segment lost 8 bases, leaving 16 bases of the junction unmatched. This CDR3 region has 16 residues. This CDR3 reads CSTTGRTSGNYNEQFF. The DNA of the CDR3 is TGCAGTACCACCGGACGAACTAGCGGAAATTACAATGAGCAGTTCTTC.

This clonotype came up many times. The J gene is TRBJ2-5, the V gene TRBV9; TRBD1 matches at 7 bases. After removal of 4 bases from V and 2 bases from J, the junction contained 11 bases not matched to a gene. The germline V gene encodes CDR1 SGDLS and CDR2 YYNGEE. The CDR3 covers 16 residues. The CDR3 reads CASSQWTGEMQETQYF. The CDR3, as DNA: TGTGCCAGCAGCCAATGGACAGGAGAAATGCAAGAGACCCAGTACTTC.

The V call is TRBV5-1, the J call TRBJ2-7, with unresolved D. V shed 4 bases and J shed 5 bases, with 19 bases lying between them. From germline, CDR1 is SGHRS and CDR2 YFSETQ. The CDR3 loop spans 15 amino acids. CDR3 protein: CASSLKTGLSDEQYF. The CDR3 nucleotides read TGCGCCAGCAGCCTGAAGACTGGGCTTTCCGACGAGCAGTACTTC.

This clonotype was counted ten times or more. CDR3 protein: CASSTRRGQGTEQYF. Written as DNA, the CDR3 is TGCGCCAGCAGCACCCGGAGGGGACAGGGGACCGAGCAGTACTTC. The chain carries TRBV5-1 and TRBJ2-7, with 10 bases that match TRBD1. After removal of 4 bases from V and 6 bases from J, the junction contained 10 bases not matched to a gene. The germline V gene encodes CDR1 SGHRS and CDR2 YFSETQ. The CDR3 consists of 15 residues.

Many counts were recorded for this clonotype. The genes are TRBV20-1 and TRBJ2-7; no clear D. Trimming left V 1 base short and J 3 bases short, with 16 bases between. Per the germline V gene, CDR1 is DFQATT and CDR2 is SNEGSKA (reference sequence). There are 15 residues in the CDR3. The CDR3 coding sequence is TGCAGTGCTAGAGCCGTATTACCGGATAACTACGAGCAGTACTTC. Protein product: CSARAVLPDNYEQYF.

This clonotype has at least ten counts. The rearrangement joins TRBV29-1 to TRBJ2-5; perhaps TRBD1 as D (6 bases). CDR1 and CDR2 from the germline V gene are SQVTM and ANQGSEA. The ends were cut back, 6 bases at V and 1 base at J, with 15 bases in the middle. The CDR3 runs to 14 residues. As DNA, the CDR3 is TGCAGCGTAGCACCGACAGGCATCCAAGAGACCCAGTACTTC. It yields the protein CSVAPTGIQETQYF.

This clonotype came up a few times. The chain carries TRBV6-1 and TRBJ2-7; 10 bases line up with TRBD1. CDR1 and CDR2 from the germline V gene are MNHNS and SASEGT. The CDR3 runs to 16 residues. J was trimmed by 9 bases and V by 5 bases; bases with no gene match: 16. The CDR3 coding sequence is TGTGCCAGCAGTTCAATGGGGGGGACAGGGGAGGGGGGGCAGTACTTC. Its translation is CASSSMGGTGEGGQYF.

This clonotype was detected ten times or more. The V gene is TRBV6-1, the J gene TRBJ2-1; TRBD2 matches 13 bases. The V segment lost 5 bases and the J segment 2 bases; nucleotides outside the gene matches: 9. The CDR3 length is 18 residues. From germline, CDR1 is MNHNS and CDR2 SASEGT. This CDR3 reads CASSQILGLAGAYNEQFF. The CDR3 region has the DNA TGTGCCAGCAGTCAAATCCTCGGACTAGCGGGAGCCTACAATGAGCAGTTCTTC.

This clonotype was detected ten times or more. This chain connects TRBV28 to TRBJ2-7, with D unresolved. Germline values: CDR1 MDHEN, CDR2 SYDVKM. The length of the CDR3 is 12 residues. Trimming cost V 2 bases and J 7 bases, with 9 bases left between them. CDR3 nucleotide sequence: TGTGCCAGCAGTTTAAGCTCCCGGGAGCAGTACTTC. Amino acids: CASSLSSREQYF.

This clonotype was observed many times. CDR3 coding DNA: TGTGCCAGCAGGGGAGAAGCGGGCAATGAGCAGTTCTTC. Residues: CASRGEAGNEQFF. This rearrangement joins TRBV7-9 to TRBJ2-1; D might be TRBD2 (6 bases). CDR1 SEHNR and CDR2 FQNEAQ come from the germline V gene (reference sequence). V lost 6 bases and J lost 6, with 12 bases in between. This CDR3 region has 13 residues.

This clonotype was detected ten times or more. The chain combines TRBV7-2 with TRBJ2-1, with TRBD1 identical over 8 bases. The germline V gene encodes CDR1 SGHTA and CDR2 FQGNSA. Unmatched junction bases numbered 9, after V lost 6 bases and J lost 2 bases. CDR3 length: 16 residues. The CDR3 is CASSRTGTGPYNEQFF. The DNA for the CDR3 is TGTGCCAGCAGTCGAACCGGGACAGGTCCCTACAATGAGCAGTTCTTC. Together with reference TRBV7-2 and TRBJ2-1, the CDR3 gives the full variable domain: GAGVSQSPSNKVTEKGKDVELRCDPISGHTALYWYRQSLGQGLEFLIYFQGNSAPDKSGLPSDRFSAERTGGSVSTLTIQRTQQEDSAVYLCASSRTGTGPYNEQFFGPGTRLTVL.

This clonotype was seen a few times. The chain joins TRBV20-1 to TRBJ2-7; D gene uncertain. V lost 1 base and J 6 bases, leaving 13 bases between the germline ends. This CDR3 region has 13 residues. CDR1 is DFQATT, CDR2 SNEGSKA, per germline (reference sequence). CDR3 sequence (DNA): TGCAGTGCTAGAGTTCTGGGTTCCCTCGAGCAGTACTTC. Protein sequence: CSARVLGSLEQYF.

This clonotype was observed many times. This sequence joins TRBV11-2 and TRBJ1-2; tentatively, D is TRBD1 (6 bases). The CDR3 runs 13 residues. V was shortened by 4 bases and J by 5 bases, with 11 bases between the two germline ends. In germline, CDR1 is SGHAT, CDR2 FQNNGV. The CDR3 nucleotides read TGTGCCAGCAGCTCACCTACAGGGTATGGCTACACCTTC. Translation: CASSSPTGYGYTF.

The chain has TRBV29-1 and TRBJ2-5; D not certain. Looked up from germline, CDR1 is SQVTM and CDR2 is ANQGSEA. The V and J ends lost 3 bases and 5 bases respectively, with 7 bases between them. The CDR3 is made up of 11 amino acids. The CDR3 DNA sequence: TGCAGCGTTGAGCCTGGGGAGACCCAGTACTTC. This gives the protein CSVEPGETQYF.